Listed below are T cell receptor beta chains from one sample, sequenced in a study of blood T cell repertoires in COVID-19. Only in-frame clones appear in the TCRdb table, and some are missing; sequencing was by immunoSEQ multiplex PCR. Of 35,000 to 45,000 clones listed, around 90% are singletons. The sample comprised peripheral blood. The receptors shown here come from a human donor in a cohort sampled during active COVID-19. Each CDR3 is given with its conserved first and last residue. Each record gives: V gene, D gene, clone size, J gene, CDR3 length, CDR3 DNA, CDR3 protein. The D gene is left open where the match is weak. Clone size is stated in some rows and not others, as once, few, many or a class when expanded.

TRBV5-6,TRBD1,once,TRBJ2-7,14,TGTGCCAGCAGCGTAGGACAGGGGAGCTACGAGCAGTACTTC,CASSVGQGSYEQYF
TRBV7-7,TRBD1,few,TRBJ2-7,14,TGTGCTAGCAGCCCAGGGACAGGAGCCTACGAGCAGTACTTC,CASSPGTGAYEQYF
TRBV5-1,TRBD1,few,TRBJ1-1,14,TGCGCCAGCAGCTTACAGGGGGTGAACACTGAAGCTTTCTTT,CASSLQGVNTEAFF
TRBV4-2,.,.,TRBJ1-4,16,TGTGCCAGCAGCCAATTCAGAAGACTAGTTGGTGAAAAACTGTTTTTT,CASSQFRRLVGEKLFF
TRBV2,TRBD1,.,TRBJ1-1,13,TGTGCCAGCAGAAGACAGGGGAGGACTGAAGCTTTCTTT,CASRRQGRTEAFF
TRBV12-3/TRBV12-4,.,.,TRBJ2-7,13,TGTGCCAGCACAGCGGGCTCATCAGGCGGGCAGTACTTC,CASTAGSSGGQYF
TRBV4-1,TRBD1,.,TRBJ1-2,17,TGCGCCAGCAGCCCCCAACGGACACGACAGGGGGTATATGGCTACACCTTC,CASSPQRTRQGVYGYTF
TRBV11-2,.,.,TRBJ2-7,18,TGTGCCAGCAGCTTAGCCCGGTGGGGGGTCGGGGCTGGCTACGAGCAGTACTTC,CASSLARWGVGAGYEQYF
TRBV6-2/TRBV6-3,TRBD1,.,TRBJ1-2,15,TGTGCCAGCAGTTACAACCGACAGGGCTACTATGGCTACACCTTC,CASSYNRQGYYGYTF
TRBV10-3,TRBD2,.,TRBJ2-1,15,TGTGCCATCAGATACGGGGGGGGCTCCTACAATGAGCAGTTCTTC,CAIRYGGGSYNEQFF
TRBV4-1,TRBD1,once,TRBJ1-1,14,TGCGCCAGCACCGGACAGGGGGGGAACACTGAAGCTTTCTTT,CASTGQGGNTEAFF
TRBV4-3,TRBD1,.,TRBJ1-2,14,TGCGCCAGCAGCCAAGTACTTAAGGGGGCGGGCGACACCTTC,CASSQVLKGAGDTF
TRBV6-2/TRBV6-3,TRBD1,few,TRBJ1-6,16,TGTGCCAGCAGTTACTCGAGACAGGGCAGGAATTCACCCCTCCACTTT,CASSYSRQGRNSPLHF
TRBV4-1,.,.,TRBJ1-4,15,TGCGCCAGCAGCCAAGACCGGGGGAGTAATGAAAAACTGTTTTTT,CASSQDRGSNEKLFF
TRBV10-1,.,.,TRBJ1-6,14,TGCGCCAGCAGTGGAGCCGGTTGGAATTCACCCCTCCACTTT,CASSGAGWNSPLHF
TRBV18,TRBD1,.,TRBJ1-5,14,TGTGCCAGCTCACGGACAGGGGGCAATCAGCCCCAGCATTTT,CASSRTGGNQPQHF
TRBV5-1,TRBD1,.,TRBJ1-2,18,TGCGCCAGCAGCTTCACCCCGTTGGACAGGCCGGCATTGGATGGCTACACCTTC,CASSFTPLDRPALDGYTF
TRBV5-1,.,.,TRBJ1-6,18,TGCGCCAGCAGCTTGGACGGGTCCAGGGGCCTCGACAATTCACCCCTCCACTTT,CASSLDGSRGLDNSPLHF
TRBV14,.,.,TRBJ1-6,13,TGTGCCAGCAGCCAAATCCCGAATTCACCCCTCCACTTT,CASSQIPNSPLHF
TRBV6-6,TRBD1,.,TRBJ1-1,12,TGTGCCAGCAGTTACGGGACAGGGAGAGCTTTCTTT,CASSYGTGRAFF
TRBV5-4,TRBD1,.,TRBJ1-2,12,TGTGCCAGCAGCACGGACAGGGGTGGCTACACCTTC,CASSTDRGGYTF
TRBV5-1,.,.,TRBJ2-7,15,TGCGCCAGCAGTCCGGGACTTAGCGTCGGGAACGAGCAGTACTTC,CASSPGLSVGNEQYF
TRBV6-5,.,.,TRBJ1-1,13,TGTGCCAGCAGACACCAATTGAACACTGAAGCTTTCTTT,CASRHQLNTEAFF
TRBV19,.,.,TRBJ2-1,14,TGTGCCAGTAGTATCTCTAGGCGAGGCAATGAGCAGTTCTTC,CASSISRRGNEQFF
TRBV5-6,TRBD1,.,TRBJ2-6,16,TGTGCCAGCAGCACCGGGACAGGGTCTGGGGCCAACGTCCTGACTTTC,CASSTGTGSGANVLTF
TRBV19,TRBD1,.,TRBJ1-1,14,TGTGCCAGTAGTTCAAGTTCAGGGGGCACTGAAGCTTTCTTT,CASSSSSGGTEAFF
TRBV10-3,TRBD1,.,TRBJ1-1,15,TGTGCCATCAGTGAGGGGGGACAGGGGTGGACTGAAGCTTTCTTT,CAISEGGQGWTEAFF
TRBV6-6,TRBD1,once,TRBJ1-1,12,TGTGCCAGCACCCGGACAGGAACTGAAGCTTTCTTT,CASTRTGTEAFF
TRBV7-9,.,.,TRBJ2-7,13,TGTGCCAGTTGCCCGGGACACACGTGCGAGCAGTACTTC,CASCPGHTCEQYF
TRBV13,.,.,TRBJ2-7,14,TGTGCCAGCAGCTTTGGGGACACCTCCTACGAGCAGTACTTC,CASSFGDTSYEQYF
TRBV10-2,TRBD1,.,TRBJ1-4,15,TGCGCCAGCAGTGACACACAGGGGCTCGGGGAAAAACTGTTTTTT,CASSDTQGLGEKLFF
TRBV7-2,.,.,TRBJ2-7,16,TGTGCCAGCAGCTTCCCCCGCACAGGGCTTAACTACGAGCAGTACTTC,CASSFPRTGLNYEQYF
TRBV7-2,.,.,TRBJ2-7,12,TGTGCCAGCAGCTTATTCGGCTACGAGCAGTACTTC,CASSLFGYEQYF